This T cell receptor (beta chain) was captured by sequencing in a study of CD8 T cells in ankylosing spondylitis. Study-wide results and limits: There was a TCR beta motif, made of 7 to 9 highly homologous variants, that appeared characteristic of ankylosing spondylitis blood.

This clonotype was detected many times. Antigen: not known. In making TCR beta libraries, quantitative 5'-RACE with molecular barcodes was used. TCRdb re-analysed the 5' RACE reads in MiXCR, keeping a single row per CDR3 protein. The sample consists of some 220,000 distinct CDR3 sequences, approximately 7.3% of them appearing once. The V and J ends lost 5 bases and 4 bases respectively, with 15 bases between them. The CDR3 contains 15 residues. CDR1 MGHRA and CDR2 YSYEKL come from the germline V gene. Sequencing used blood, either unsorted or a sorted T cell fraction (not recorded which). J is TRBJ2-1 and V is TRBV4-1; the D gene could be TRBD1 or TRBD2 (5 bases each). The origin of this receptor is a male donor with ankylosing spondylitis. The CDR3 sequence is CASSSIGDHYNEQFF. The CDR3 region has the DNA TGCGCCAGCAGCTCTATTGGGGACCATTACAATGAGCAGTTCTTC.